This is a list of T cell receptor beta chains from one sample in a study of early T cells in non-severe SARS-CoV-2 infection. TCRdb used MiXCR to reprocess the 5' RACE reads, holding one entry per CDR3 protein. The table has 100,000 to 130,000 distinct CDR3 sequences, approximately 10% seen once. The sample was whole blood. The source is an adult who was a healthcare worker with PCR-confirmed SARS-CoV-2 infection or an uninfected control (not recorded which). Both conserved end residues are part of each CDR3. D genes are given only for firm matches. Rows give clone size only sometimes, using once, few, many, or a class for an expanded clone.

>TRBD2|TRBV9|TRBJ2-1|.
TGTGCCAGCAGCGGGAGCGGGAGTCCCTACAATGAGCAGTTCTTC
CASSGSGSPYNEQFF
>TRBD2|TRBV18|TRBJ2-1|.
TGTGCCAGCTCACCTGATGGACTAGCGGGAAAGATCCTGGCGTTCTTC
CASSPDGLAGKILAFF
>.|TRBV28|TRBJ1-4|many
TGTGCCAGCAGTTCGGCGCGAGCTAACAGGTCTCCCAATGAAAAACTGTTTTTT
CASSSARANRSPNEKLFF
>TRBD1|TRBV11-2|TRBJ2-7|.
TGTGCCAGCAGCTCTACGACAGGGGGAAGGTACGAGCAGTACTTC
CASSSTTGGRYEQYF
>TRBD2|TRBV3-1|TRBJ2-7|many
TGTGCCAGCAGCACCCTAACTAGCGGCTCCTACGAGCAGTACTTC
CASSTLTSGSYEQYF
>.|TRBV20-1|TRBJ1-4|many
TGCAGTGACGGTGGCGGAACTAATGAAAAACTGTTTTTT
CSDGGGTNEKLFF
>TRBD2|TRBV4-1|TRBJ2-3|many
TGCGCCAGCAGCCAAGGAGGAGAGTTCGGGGGGGATACGCAGTATTTT
CASSQGGEFGGDTQYF
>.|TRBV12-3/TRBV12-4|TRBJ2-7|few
TGTGCCAGCAAGAAGGGACTTCAAGGGGGCGAGCAGTACTTC
CASKKGLQGGEQYF
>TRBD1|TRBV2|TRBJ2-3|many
TGTGCCAGCAGCCAAGACAGGGTTACGCAGTATTTT
CASSQDRVTQYF
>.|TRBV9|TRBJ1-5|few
TGTGCCAGCAGCGCGCAGGGAGCTCAGCCCCAGCATTTT
CASSAQGAQPQHF
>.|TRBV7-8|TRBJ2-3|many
TGTGCCAGCAGCTTGACTAGTAGAACAGATACGCAGTATTTT
CASSLTSRTDTQYF
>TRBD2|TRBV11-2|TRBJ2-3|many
TGTGCCAGCAGCTCATCTAGCGGGGTTAGCACAGATACGCAGTATTTT
CASSSSSGVSTDTQYF
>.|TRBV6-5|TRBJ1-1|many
TGTGCCAGCAGTTACTCGATGAATCAGGGGCTCACTGAAGCTTTCTTT
CASSYSMNQGLTEAFF
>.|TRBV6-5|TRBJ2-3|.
TGTGCCAGCAGTTACGATGGGGGAGGGGGTACGCAGTATTTT
CASSYDGGGGTQYF
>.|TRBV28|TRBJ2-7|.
TGTGCCAGCAGGGTAGACTCGACCTACGAGCAGTACTTC
CASRVDSTYEQYF
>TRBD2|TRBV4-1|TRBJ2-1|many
TGCGCCAGTGCGACTAGCGGGAAGATGGATGAGCAGTTCTTC
CASATSGKMDEQFF
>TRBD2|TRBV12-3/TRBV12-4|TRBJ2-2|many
TGTGCCAGCAGGCCGACTAGCGGTAGCCGGGAGCTGTTTTTT
CASRPTSGSRELFF
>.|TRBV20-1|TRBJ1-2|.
TGCAGTGCTAGGCAAGGACCTAACTATGGCTACACCTTC
CSARQGPNYGYTF
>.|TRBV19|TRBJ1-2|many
TGTGCCAGTAGTATCTTATCCGGACAGACTCACGTTGGCTACACCTTC
CASSILSGQTHVGYTF
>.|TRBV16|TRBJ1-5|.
TGTGCCAGCAGCTTTTCGGGGCTCCATCAGCCCCAGCATTTT
CASSFSGLHQPQHF
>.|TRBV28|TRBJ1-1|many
TGTGCCTTACTAGACCCAAGGGGCCGTCAGAACACTGAAGCTTTCTTT
CALLDPRGRQNTEAFF
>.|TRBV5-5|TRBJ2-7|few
TGTGCCAGCAGCTCTAGGGGGAAGTCCTACGAGCAGTACTTC
CASSSRGKSYEQYF
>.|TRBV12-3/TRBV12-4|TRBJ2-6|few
TGTGCCAGCAGTTTGGGGGGGCGCGGGGCCAACGTCCTGACTTTC
CASSLGGRGANVLTF
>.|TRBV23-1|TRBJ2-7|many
TGCGCCAGCATCCACCGGGTGGAGGCCTGCTCCTACGAGCAGTACTTC
CASIHRVEACSYEQYF
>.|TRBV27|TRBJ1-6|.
TGTGCCAGCAGAGGCGAAGGCTCCTATAATTCACCCCTCCACTTT
CASRGEGSYNSPLHF
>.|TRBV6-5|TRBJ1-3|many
TGTGCCAGCAGTTACTCGAGTTGGCGGGAGCCTGGAAACACCATATATTTT
CASSYSSWREPGNTIYF
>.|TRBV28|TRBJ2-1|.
TGTGCCAGCAGGTTGAGGAGCTCCTACAATGAGCAGTTCTTC
CASRLRSSYNEQFF
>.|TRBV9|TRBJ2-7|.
TGTGCCAGCAGCGTGGGACACAATTACGAGCAGTACTTC
CASSVGHNYEQYF
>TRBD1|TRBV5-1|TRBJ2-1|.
TGCGCCAGCAGCTTGTCTAGAGGCGAACCTGGGGACAGTGAGCAGTTCTTC
CASSLSRGEPGDSEQFF
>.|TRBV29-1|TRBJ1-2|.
TGCAGCGTTGAAGGAGAAGCTAACTATGGCTACACCTTC
CSVEGEANYGYTF
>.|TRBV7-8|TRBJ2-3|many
TGTGCCAGCAGCTTAGCTTTATCGGGGGATACGCAGTATTTT
CASSLALSGDTQYF
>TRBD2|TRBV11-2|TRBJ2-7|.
TGTGCCAGCAGCGCCGGGACTATAACCGCCTACGAGCGGTACTTC
CASSAGTITAYERYF
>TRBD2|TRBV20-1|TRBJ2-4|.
TGCAGTGGAAAACAGGCCGGGGGGGGCATTCAGTACTTC
CSGKQAGGGIQYF
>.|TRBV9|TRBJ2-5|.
TGTGCCAGCAGCGGTAGCGGGACAGGCCAAGAGACCCAGTACTTC
CASSGSGTGQETQYF
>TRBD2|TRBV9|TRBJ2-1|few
TGTGCCAGCAGCGTCTTACTAGCGGGATACAATGAGCAGTTCTTC
CASSVLLAGYNEQFF
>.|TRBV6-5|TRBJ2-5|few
TGTGCCAGCAGTTACTCGAGTGGGACGCGGGAGACCCAGTACTTC
CASSYSSGTRETQYF
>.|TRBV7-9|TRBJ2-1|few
TGTGCCAGCAGCTTACAGGAGGCATCCTACAATGAGCAGTTCTTC
CASSLQEASYNEQFF
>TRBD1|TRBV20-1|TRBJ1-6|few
TGCAGTGCAATTCAGGGACAGATGAATTCACCCCTCCACTTT
CSAIQGQMNSPLHF
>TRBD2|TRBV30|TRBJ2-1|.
TGTGCCTGGGATGCCGGGACTAGCGCAGACAATGAGCAGTTCTTC
CAWDAGTSADNEQFF
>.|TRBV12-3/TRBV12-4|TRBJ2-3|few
TGTGCCAGCAGTTCCGGCCCGGCGGATTACACAGATACGCAGTATTTT
CASSSGPADYTDTQYF
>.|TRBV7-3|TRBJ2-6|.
TGTGCCAGCAGCTTGACCGGGACTCCAAACTCTGGGGCCAACGTCCTGACTTTC
CASSLTGTPNSGANVLTF
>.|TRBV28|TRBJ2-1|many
TGTGCCAGCAGTTTTCCCGTTCGGTCCGTGCAGTTCTTC
CASSFPVRSVQFF
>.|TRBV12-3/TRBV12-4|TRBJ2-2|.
TGTGCCAGCAGTTTAGCGGGCGGGGAGCTGTTTTTT
CASSLAGGELFF
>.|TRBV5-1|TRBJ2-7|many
TGCGCCAGCAGCTTCCAGGGCTACTCCTACGAGCAGTACTTC
CASSFQGYSYEQYF
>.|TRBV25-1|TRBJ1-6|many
TGTGCCAGCAGTGTTTCCCAGGGTGGAGCTAATTCACCCCTCCACTTT
CASSVSQGGANSPLHF
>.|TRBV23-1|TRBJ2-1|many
TGCGCCAGCAAGGGAGTCGATGAGCAGTTCTTC
CASKGVDEQFF
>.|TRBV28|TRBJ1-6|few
TGTGCCAGCAGTTTATCCGGGAGGCCGGGTTGGGATTCACCCCTCCACTTT
CASSLSGRPGWDSPLHF
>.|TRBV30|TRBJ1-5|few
TGTGCCTGGAGAATACGGAACAGGGTTTATCAGCCCCAGCATTTT
CAWRIRNRVYQPQHF
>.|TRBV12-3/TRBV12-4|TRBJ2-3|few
TGTGCCAGCAATCCCGGTCCTGGGACTAGCACAGATACGCAGTATTTT
CASNPGPGTSTDTQYF
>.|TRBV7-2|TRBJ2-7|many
TGTGCCAGCAGCTTCGGACACGAGCAGTACTTC
CASSFGHEQYF
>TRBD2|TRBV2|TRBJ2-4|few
TGTGCCAGCAGGGGACTAGCGGGAGAAGTGCTGTCCAAAAACATTCAGTACTTC
CASRGLAGEVLSKNIQYF
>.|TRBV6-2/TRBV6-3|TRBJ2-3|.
TGTGCCAGCAGTTCCTACAGGGTGAGAGATACGCAGTATTTT
CASSSYRVRDTQYF
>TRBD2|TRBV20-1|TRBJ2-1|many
TGCAGTGCTCCCCCCCTACTAGCGGGGCACCCCGACTCCTACAATGAGCAGTTCTTC
CSAPPLLAGHPDSYNEQFF
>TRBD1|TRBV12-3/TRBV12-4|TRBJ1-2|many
TGTGCCAGCAGTCCCACAGGGGGCTCTGGGGGCTACACCTTC
CASSPTGGSGGYTF
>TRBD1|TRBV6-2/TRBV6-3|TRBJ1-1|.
TGTGCCAGCAGTAAACCGGGACAGAGAAGGACTGAAGCTTTCTTT
CASSKPGQRRTEAFF
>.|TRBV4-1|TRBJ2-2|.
TGCGCCAGCAGCCAATACGAAACCGGGGAGCTGTTTTTT
CASSQYETGELFF
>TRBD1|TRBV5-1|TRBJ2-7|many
TGCGCCACCAGGGGGCAGGGGGCGTCGAACGAGCAGTACTTC
CATRGQGASNEQYF
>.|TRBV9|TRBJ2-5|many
TGTGCCAGCAGCGTGGGGACGGCCCAAGAGACCCAGTACTTC
CASSVGTAQETQYF
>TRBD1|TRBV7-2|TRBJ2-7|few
TGTGCCAGCAGCTTACCCCGCAAGGACAGGTCCACCTACGAGCAGTACTTC
CASSLPRKDRSTYEQYF